These T cell receptor beta chains were read from a single sample in a study of response to subunit inactivated influenza vaccine. One entry per CDR3 protein results from TCRdb running MiXCR on the RT-PCR reads. This table has approximately 170,000 distinct CDR3 sequences, approximately 15% appearing once. The input for sequencing was CD8+ T cells sorted from PBMCs, taken 4 to 6 days after vaccination. Receptors were obtained from a man in his fifties who received an inactivated influenza vaccine. CDR3s leave out the opening cysteine and the closing phenylalanine or tryptophan. A clone size is listed for some rows: how often the clone was seen (once, few, many), or a class if it is expanded.

V	size	CDR3
TRBV30	once	AWSFGTGGLYEQY
TRBV5-5	many	ASSPSGGVNEQF
TRBV11-2	-	ASSLLGGSLVGNIQY
TRBV10-2	many	ASSFNPDRLEQY
TRBV9	-	ASSVTGVGTEAF
TRBV4-2	few	ASSQDNSGSSYNEQF
TRBV20-1	few	SARTANTGELF
TRBV20-1	few	SGLPQETQY
TRBV3-1	-	ASSQTYSLGGRRSDTQY
TRBV5-5	few	ASSLDPQANPYGYT
TRBV27	-	ASSPIGTGALNTGELF
TRBV6-5	-	ASSYGGGATGELF
TRBV11-1	few	ASSWTSGRSVVRDTQY
TRBV5-1	many	ASSLADSGSYNEQF
TRBV5-6	many	ASSLGTPGTQY
TRBV27	few	ASSPGTTGNEQY
TRBV21-1	few	ASSIYRGSYNEQF
TRBV11-3	few	ASSLSGANNEQF
TRBV6-2/TRBV6-3	-	ASSYQVTSTDTQY
TRBV6-2/TRBV6-3	few	ASSYSIKTRIVGIGETQY
TRBV2	few	ASRDLAGTYNEQF
TRBV13	-	ASSLDRKETQY
TRBV5-1	many	ASSSSRRSSYEQY
TRBV15	few	ATSRDPPGGLTDTQY
TRBV7-2	few	ASSLSRERPTDTQY
TRBV4-1	-	ASSLILAGEINEQF
TRBV9	-	ASSVLLGRGDTQY
TRBV12-3/TRBV12-4	-	ASSFSAQGDGYT
TRBV12-3/TRBV12-4	once	ASSPLPGQGRRYEQY
TRBV7-9	few	ASSLRSVHEQY
TRBV30	few	AWDSGGTTDTQY
TRBV12-3/TRBV12-4	few	ASSFGTAYGYT
TRBV7-8	-	ASSLADYLTYEQY
TRBV28	-	ASSPGLAGVLTDTQY
TRBV15	few	ATSMEQGGEQF
TRBV7-9	few	ASSKTRDTYEQY
TRBV12-3/TRBV12-4	-	ASSPGQGPHEQF
TRBV28	-	ASSETGGDGYT
TRBV7-9	-	ASSSTLGLAVGDEQF